These 5 T cell receptor beta chains were all obtained from the same sample, sequenced in a study of T cells in localized non-small cell lung cancer. The data were produced by immunoSEQ multiplex PCR, yet TCRdb's version contains in-frame clones alone and is incomplete. The table includes around 41,000 clones, approximately 86% detected once. Sequencing was performed on peripheral blood, taken before any cancer treatment. The receptors were sampled from a man aged 40 to 70 with stage I lung adenocarcinoma.

V is TRBV19 and J is TRBJ1-5; possibly TRBD1 for D (6 bases). CDR3 length: 17 residues. Deletions cut 0 bases from V and 3 bases from J, with 15 bases between. Germline V CDR1 and CDR2: LNHDA, SQIVND (reference sequence). The CDR3 loop reads CASSIDAGTRINQPQHF. CDR3 nucleotide sequence: TGTGCCAGTAGTATAGATGCGGGGACAAGGATCAATCAGCCCCAGCATTTT.

The rearrangement uses TRBV5-1 and TRBJ2-7; D gene uncertain. This CDR3 is 14 amino acids long. Trimming took off 0 bases at V and 5 bases at J, with 12 bases between the two ends. CDR1 is SGHRS, CDR2 YFSETQ, per germline. CDR3 coding DNA: TGCGCCAGCAGCTTGGCCGGCAACCCCCACGAGCAGTACTTC. Amino acids: CASSLAGNPHEQYF.

V gene TRBV25-1 combines with J gene TRBJ1-1, with D possibly TRBD1 on 5 matching bases. The germline V gene has CDR1 MGHDK and CDR2 SYGVNS. V was shortened by 6 bases and J by 1 base, with 9 bases between the two germline ends. The CDR3 totals 13 residues. The CDR3 nucleotides are TGTGCCAGCAGCCAAGGGACGAACACTGAAGCTTTCTTT. Translating it yields CASSQGTNTEAFF.

This clone was seen once. The chain couples TRBV7-8 to TRBJ1-1; D ambiguous. The CDR3 runs to 18 residues. Germline assignment: CDR1 SGHVS and CDR2 FQNEAQ. The V gene lost 5 bases and the J gene lost 0 bases, with 22 bases spanning the gap. CDR3 DNA: TGTGCCAGCAGCCATATCGCTTCCGTAGCCCCCATGAACACTGAAGCTTTCTTT. Translated, it gives CASSHIASVAPMNTEAFF.

The J gene is TRBJ2-7, the V gene TRBV19; a weak D match, TRBD1 (6 bases). The CDR3 sequence is 15 residues long. With 3 bases removed from V and 3 bases from J, the gap between germline ends came to 15 bases. CDR1 and CDR2 from the germline V gene are LNHDA and SQIVND (reference sequence). CDR3 residues: CASSIGPGAFYEQYF. Here the CDR3 DNA reads TGTGCCAGTAGTATTGGGCCAGGGGCCTTCTACGAGCAGTACTTC.